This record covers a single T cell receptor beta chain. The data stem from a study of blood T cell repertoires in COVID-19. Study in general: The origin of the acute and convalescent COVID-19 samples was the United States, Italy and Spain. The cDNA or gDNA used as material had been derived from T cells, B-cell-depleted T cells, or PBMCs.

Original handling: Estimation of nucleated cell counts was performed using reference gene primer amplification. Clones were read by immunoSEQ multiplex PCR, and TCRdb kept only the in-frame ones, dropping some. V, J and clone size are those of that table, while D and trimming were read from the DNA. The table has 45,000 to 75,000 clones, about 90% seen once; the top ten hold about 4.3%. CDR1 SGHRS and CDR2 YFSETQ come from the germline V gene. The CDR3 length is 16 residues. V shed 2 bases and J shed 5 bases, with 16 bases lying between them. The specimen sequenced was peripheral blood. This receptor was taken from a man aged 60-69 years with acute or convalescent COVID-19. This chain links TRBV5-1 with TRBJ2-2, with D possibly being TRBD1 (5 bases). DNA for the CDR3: TGCGCCAGCAGCTTTACAGCCCAGGGAAGGACCGGGGAGCTGTTTTTT. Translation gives CASSFTAQGRTGELFF. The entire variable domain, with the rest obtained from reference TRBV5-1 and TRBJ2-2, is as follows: KAGVTQTPRYLIKTRGQQVTLSCSPISGHRSVSWYQQTPGQGLQFLFEYFSETQRNKGNFPGRFSGRQFSNSRSEMNVSTLELGDSALYLCASSFTAQGRTGELFFGEGSRLTVL.